Detailed here is one TCR beta chain. Antigen: not known. TCR alpha and TCR beta cDNA libraries carrying sample barcodes and UMIs came from 5'RACE with constant-segment primers. TCRdb re-analysed the 5' RACE reads in MiXCR, keeping a single row per CDR3 protein. The data show 150,000 to 200,000 distinct CDR3 sequences, with 14% seen just once and less than 15% held by the top ten. The data were taken from a study of T-cell memory formation after mild COVID-19. Whole-study context: Largely donor-specific TCR clusters were found.

Notes on the study in general: Contracting CD8+ clones were enriched in EMRA, CD4+ mainly in CM and EM.

Germline-derived CDR1 and CDR2 are MNHEY and SVGEGT. J gave up 4 bases and V 6 bases, and 8 bases lay outside the gene matches. This CDR3 region has 14 residues. The sequence came from an adult woman who had mild COVID-19 (a few samples of this study predate the infection). Cell type and time point are not known. This chain uses TRBV6-2 or TRBV6-3 with TRBJ2-7, with 8 bases that match TRBD2. Sequenced input: PBMCs or a T cell subset sorted from them (not recorded which). DNA for the CDR3: TGTGCCAGCAGGCAAGCGGGAGCCACATACGAGCAGTACTTC. This translates into CASRQAGATYEQYF.